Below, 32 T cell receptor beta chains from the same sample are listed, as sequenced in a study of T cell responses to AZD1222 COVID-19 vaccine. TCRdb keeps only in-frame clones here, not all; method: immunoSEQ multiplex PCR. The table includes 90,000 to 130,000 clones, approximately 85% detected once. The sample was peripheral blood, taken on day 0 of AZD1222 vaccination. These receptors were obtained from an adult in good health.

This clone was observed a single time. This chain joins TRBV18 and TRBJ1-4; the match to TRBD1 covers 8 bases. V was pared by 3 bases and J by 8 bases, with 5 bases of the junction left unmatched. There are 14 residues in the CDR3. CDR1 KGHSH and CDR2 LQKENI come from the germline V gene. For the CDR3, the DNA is TGTGCCAGCTCACCGTCGGCAGGGGGCGAAAAACTGTTTTTT. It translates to CASSPSAGGEKLFF.

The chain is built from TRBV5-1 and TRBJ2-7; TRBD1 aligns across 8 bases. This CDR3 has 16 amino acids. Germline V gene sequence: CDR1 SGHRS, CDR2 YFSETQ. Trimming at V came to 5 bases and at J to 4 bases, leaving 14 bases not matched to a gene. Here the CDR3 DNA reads TGCGCCAGCAGACCTAATCCGGGACAGGTGTTTTACGAGCAGTACTTC. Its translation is CASRPNPGQVFYEQYF.

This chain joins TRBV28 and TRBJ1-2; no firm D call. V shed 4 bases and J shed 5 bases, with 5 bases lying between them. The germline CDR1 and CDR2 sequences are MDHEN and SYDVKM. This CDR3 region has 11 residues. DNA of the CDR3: TGTGCCAGCAGTTCCTCATATGGCTACACCTTC. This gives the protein CASSSSYGYTF.

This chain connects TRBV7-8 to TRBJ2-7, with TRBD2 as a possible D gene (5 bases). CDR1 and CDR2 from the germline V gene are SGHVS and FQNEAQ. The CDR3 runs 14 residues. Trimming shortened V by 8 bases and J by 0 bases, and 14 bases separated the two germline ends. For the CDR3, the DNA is TGTGCCAGCCTACGGGAAGAGAGCTCCTACGAGCAGTACTTC. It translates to CASLREESSYEQYF.

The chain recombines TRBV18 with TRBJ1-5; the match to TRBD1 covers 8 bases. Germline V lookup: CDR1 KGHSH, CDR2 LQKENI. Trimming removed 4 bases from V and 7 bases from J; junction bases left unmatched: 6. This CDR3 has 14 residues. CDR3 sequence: CASSLDRGYQPQHF. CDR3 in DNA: TGTGCCAGCTCACTCGACAGGGGTTACCAGCCCCAGCATTTT.

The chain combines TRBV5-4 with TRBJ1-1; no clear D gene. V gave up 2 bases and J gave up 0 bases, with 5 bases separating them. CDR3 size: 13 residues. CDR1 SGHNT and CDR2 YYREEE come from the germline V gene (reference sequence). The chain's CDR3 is CASSFELNTEAFF. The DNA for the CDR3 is TGTGCCAGCAGCTTTGAGTTGAACACTGAAGCTTTCTTT.

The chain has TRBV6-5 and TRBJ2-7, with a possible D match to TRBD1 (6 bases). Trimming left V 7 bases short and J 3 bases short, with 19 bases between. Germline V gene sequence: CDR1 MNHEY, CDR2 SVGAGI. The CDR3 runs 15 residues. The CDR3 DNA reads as TGTGCCAGCACGAAAAGCAGGGGAACCTTCTACGAGCAGTACTTC. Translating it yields CASTKSRGTFYEQYF.

The CDR3: CASSEVGGSNYGYTF. The CDR3 DNA sequence: TGTGCCAGCAGTGAAGTGGGGGGGTCCAACTATGGCTACACCTTC. The chain has TRBV6-1 and TRBJ1-2; D might be TRBD1 (5 bases). The CDR3 length is 15 residues. The ends were cut back, 1 base at V and 2 bases at J, with 11 bases in the middle. The germline CDR1 and CDR2 sequences are MNHNS and SASEGT.

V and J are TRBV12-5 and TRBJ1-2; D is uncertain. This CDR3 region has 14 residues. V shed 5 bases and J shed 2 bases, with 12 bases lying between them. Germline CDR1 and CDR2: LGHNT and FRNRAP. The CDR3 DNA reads TGTGCTAGTGGTCCACCTAGCGGGAACTATGGCTACACCTTC. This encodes CASGPPSGNYGYTF. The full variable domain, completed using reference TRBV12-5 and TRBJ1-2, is DARVTQTPRHKVTEMGQEVTMRCQPILGHNTVFWYRQTMMQGLELLAYFRNRAPLDDSGMPKDRFSAEMPDATLATLKIQPSEPRDSAVYFCASGPPSGNYGYTFGSGTRLTVV.

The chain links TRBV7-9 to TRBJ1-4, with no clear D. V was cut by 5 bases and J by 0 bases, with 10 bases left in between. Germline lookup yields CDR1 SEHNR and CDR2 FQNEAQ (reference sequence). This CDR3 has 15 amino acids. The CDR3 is CASSRYRATNEKLFF. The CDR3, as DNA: TGTGCCAGCAGCCGCTACAGAGCAACTAATGAAAAACTGTTTTTT.

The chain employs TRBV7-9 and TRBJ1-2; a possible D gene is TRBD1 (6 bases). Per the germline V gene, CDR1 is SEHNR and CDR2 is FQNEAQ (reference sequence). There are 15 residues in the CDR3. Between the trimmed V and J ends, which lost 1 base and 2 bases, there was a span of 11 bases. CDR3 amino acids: CASSLVVGGNYGYTF. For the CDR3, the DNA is TGTGCCAGCAGCTTAGTGGTAGGGGGAAACTATGGCTACACCTTC. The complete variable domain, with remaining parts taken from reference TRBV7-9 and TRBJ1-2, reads DTGVSQNPRHKITKRGQNVTFRCDPISEHNRLYWYRQTLGQGPEFLTYFQNEAQLEKSRLLSDRFSAERPKGSFSTLEIQRTEQGDSAMYLCASSLVVGGNYGYTFGSGTRLTVV.

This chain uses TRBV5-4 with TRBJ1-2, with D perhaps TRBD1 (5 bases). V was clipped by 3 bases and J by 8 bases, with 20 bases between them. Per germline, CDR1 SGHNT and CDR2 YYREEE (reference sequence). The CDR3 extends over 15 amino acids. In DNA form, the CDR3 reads TGTGCCAGCAGCTCCCGGGGGGGGACGACTTTCGGCTACACCTTC. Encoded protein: CASSSRGGTTFGYTF.

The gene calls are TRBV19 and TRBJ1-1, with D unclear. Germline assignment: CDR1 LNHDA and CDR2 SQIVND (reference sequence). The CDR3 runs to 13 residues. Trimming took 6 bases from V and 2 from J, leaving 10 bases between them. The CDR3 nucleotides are TGTGCCAGTAGGCGATTGACTAACACTGAAGCTTTCTTT. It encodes CASRRLTNTEAFF.

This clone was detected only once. CDR3 loop: CASSPPSGNEQFF. The CDR3 DNA reads as TGTGCCAGCAGCCCCCCCTCTGGGAATGAGCAGTTCTTC. The rearrangement links TRBV7-3 to TRBJ2-1; no clear D gene. The length of the CDR3 is 13 residues. The germline V gene encodes CDR1 SGHTA and CDR2 FQGTGA. V gave up 5 bases and J gave up 7 bases, with 12 bases separating them.

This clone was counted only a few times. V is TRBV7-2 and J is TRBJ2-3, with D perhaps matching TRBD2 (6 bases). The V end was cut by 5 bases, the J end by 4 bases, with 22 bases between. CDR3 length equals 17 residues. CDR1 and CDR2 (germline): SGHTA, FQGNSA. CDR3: CASSPEVRGGRADTQYF. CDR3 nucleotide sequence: TGTGCCAGCAGCCCCGAGGTGAGGGGAGGCCGGGCAGATACGCAGTATTTT.

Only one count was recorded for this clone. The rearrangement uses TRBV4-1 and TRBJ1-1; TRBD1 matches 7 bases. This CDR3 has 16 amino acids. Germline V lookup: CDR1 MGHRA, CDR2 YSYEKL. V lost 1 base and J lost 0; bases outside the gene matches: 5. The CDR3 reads CASSQGQQGMNTEAFF. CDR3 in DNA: TGCGCCAGCAGCCAAGGCCAACAGGGGATGAACACTGAAGCTTTCTTT.

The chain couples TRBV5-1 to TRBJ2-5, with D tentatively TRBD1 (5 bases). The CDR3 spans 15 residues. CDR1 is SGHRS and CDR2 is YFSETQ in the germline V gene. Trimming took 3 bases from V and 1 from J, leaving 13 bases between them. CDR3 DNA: TGCGCCAGCAGCTCGGTCGTACAGGTCCAAGAGACCCAGTACTTC. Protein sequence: CASSSVVQVQETQYF.

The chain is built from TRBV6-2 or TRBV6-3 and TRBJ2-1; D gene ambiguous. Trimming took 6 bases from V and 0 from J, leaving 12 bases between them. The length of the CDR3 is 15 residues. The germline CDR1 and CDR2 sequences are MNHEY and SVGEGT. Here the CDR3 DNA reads TGTGCCAGCAGCGGCGACACAAGCTCCTACAATGAGCAGTTCTTC. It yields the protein CASSGDTSSYNEQFF.

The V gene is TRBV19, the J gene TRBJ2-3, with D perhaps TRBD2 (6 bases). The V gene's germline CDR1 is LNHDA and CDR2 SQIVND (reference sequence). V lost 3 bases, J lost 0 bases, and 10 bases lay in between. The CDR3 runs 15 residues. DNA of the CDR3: TGTGCCAGTAGTATGGGCGGGGTTAGCACAGATACGCAGTATTTT. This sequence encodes CASSMGGVSTDTQYF.

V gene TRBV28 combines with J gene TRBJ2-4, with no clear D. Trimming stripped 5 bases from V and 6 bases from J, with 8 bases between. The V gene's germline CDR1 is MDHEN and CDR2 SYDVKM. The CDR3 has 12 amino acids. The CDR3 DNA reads TGTGCCAGCAGTCCCAGGTTAAACATTCAGTACTTC. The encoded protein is CASSPRLNIQYF.

CDR3 residues: CASSVRPLGQGLYTEAFF. In nucleotides, the CDR3 is TGTGCCAGCAGCGTGCGCCCCTTGGGACAGGGTTTATACACTGAAGCTTTCTTT. The chain joins TRBV9 to TRBJ1-1, with 9 bases identical to TRBD1. The CDR3 covers 18 residues. Trimming removed 2 bases from V and 3 bases from J; junction bases left unmatched: 14. Looked up from germline, CDR1 is SGDLS and CDR2 is YYNGEE.

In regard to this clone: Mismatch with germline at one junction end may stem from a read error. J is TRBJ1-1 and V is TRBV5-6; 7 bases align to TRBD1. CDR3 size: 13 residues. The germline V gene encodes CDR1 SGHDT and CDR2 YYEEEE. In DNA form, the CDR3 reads TGTGTCAGCTCCAAGGACAGGCGGGTCGAAGCTTTCTTT. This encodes CVSSKDRRVEAFF.

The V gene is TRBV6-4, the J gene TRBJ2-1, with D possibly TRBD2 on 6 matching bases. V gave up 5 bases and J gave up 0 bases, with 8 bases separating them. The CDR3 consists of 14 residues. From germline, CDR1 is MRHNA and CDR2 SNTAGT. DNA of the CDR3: TGTGCCAGCAGTCGGGACTTCTCCTACAATGAGCAGTTCTTC. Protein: CASSRDFSYNEQFF.

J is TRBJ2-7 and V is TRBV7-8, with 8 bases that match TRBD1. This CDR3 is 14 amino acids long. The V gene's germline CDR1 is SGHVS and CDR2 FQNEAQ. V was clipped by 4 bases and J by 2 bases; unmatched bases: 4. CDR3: CASSSQQGAYEQYF. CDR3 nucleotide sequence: TGTGCCAGCAGCTCCCAACAGGGGGCCTACGAGCAGTACTTC. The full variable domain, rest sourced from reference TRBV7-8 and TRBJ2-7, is GAGVSQSPRYKVAKRGQDVALRCDPISGHVSLFWYQQALGQGPEFLTYFQNEAQLDKSGLPSDRFFAERPEGSVSTLKIQRTQQEDSAVYLCASSSQQGAYEQYFGPGTRLTVT.

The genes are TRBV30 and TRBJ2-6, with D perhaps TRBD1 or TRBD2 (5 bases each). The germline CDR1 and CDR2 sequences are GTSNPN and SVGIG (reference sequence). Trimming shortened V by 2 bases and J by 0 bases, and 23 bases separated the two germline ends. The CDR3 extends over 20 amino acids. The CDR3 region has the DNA TGTGCCTGGAGTAAAAGGCAGGGAGCACTATCCCTCTCTGGGGCCAACGTCCTGACTTTC. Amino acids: CAWSKRQGALSLSGANVLTF.

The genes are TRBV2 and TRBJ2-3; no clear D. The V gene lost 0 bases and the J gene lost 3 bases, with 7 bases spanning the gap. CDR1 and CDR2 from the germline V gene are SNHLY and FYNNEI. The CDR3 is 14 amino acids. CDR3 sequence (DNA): TGTGCCAGCAGTGAAGCGCTTCGGACAGATACGCAGTATTTT. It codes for CASSEALRTDTQYF.

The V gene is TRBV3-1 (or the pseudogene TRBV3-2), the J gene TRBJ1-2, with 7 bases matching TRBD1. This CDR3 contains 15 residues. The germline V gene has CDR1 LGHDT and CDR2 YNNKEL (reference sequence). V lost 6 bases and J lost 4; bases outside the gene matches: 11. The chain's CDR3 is CASRHRDRASYGYTF. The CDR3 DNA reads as TGTGCCAGCAGACACCGGGACAGAGCTTCCTATGGCTACACCTTC.

The CDR3 protein is CASSLDGMSGGNTIYF. The CDR3 coding sequence is TGCGCCAGCAGCTTGGACGGGATGTCGGGGGGAAACACCATATATTTT. The chain links TRBV5-1 to TRBJ1-3; no definite D call. From germline, CDR1 is SGHRS and CDR2 YFSETQ. The CDR3 sequence is 16 residues long. The V gene lost 0 bases and the J gene lost 4 bases, with 14 bases spanning the gap.

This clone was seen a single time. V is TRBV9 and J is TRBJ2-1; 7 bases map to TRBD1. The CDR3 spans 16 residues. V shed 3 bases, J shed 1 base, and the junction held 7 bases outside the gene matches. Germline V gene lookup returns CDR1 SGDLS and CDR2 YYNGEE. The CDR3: CASSAADRASYNEQFF. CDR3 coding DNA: TGTGCCAGCAGCGCAGCAGACAGGGCGTCCTACAATGAGCAGTTCTTC.

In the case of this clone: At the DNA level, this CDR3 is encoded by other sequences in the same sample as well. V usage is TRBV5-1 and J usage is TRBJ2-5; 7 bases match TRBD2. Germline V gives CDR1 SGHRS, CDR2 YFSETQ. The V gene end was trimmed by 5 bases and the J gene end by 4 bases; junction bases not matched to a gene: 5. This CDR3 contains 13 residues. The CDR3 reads CASSPGGGETQYF. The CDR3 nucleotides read TGCGCCAGCAGTCCCGGCGGGGGAGAGACCCAGTACTTC.

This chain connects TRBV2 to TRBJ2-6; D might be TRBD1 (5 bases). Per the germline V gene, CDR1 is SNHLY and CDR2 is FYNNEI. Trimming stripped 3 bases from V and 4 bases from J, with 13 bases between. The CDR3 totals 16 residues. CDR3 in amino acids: CASSDQGWSGANVLTF. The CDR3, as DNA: TGTGCCAGCAGTGACCAGGGATGGAGCGGGGCCAACGTCCTGACTTTC.

The CDR3 sequence: CASRRQGQAFF. The DNA of the CDR3 is TGTGCCAGCAGGAGACAGGGTCAGGCTTTCTTT. The chain has TRBV6-5 and TRBJ1-1; 7 bases are shared with TRBD1. J was trimmed by 11 bases and V by 6 bases; bases with no gene match: 6. CDR1 and CDR2 from the germline V gene are MNHEY and SVGAGI. This CDR3 contains 11 residues.